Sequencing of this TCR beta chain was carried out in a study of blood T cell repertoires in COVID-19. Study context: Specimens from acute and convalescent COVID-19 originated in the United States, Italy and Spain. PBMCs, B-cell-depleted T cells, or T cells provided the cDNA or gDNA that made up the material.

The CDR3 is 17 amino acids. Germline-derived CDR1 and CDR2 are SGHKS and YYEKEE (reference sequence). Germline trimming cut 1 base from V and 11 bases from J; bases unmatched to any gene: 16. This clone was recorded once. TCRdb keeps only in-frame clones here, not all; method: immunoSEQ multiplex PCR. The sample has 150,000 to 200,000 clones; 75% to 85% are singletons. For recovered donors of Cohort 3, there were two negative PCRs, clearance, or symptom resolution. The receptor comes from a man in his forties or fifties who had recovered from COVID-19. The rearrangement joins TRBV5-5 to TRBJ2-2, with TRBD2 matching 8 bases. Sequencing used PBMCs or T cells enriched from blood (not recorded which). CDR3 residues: CASSLWTSPEFGGELFF. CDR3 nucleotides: TGTGCCAGCAGCTTGTGGACTAGCCCGGAGTTCGGAGGAGAGCTGTTTTTT.